Listed here are 11 T cell receptor beta chains from one sample, sequenced in a study of blood T cell repertoires in COVID-19. Some clones are missing from TCRdb's copy, which holds only in-frame ones; the method was immunoSEQ multiplex PCR. The repertoire holds 250,000 to 300,000 clones, approximately 90% seen once, with approximately 4.2% in the top ten. Sequencing was performed on peripheral blood. These receptors were obtained from a middle-aged man with acute or convalescent COVID-19.

J is TRBJ1-1 and V is TRBV11-2; D is ambiguous. This CDR3 contains 12 residues. In germline, CDR1 is SGHAT, CDR2 FQNNGV. V shed 2 bases and J shed 2 bases, with 3 bases lying between them. The CDR3 bases are TGTGCCAGCAGCTTATCAAACACTGAAGCTTTCTTT. This codes for CASSLSNTEAFF.

This chain connects TRBV5-4 to TRBJ1-4; 7 bases match TRBD1. V gave up 5 bases and J gave up 8 bases; unmatched junction bases: 12. Germline-derived CDR1 and CDR2 are SGHNT and YYREEE (reference sequence). The length of the CDR3 is 15 residues. In DNA form, the CDR3 reads TGTGCCAGCAGTCCCCGACAGGGATCATCGGAAAAACTGTTTTTT. It yields the protein CASSPRQGSSEKLFF.

The rearrangement joins TRBV18 to TRBJ2-7; 12 bases are shared with TRBD2. This CDR3 has 16 amino acids. In germline, CDR1 is KGHSH, CDR2 LQKENI. Trimming took 4 bases from V and 0 from J; bases not matched to a gene: 4. DNA for the CDR3: TGTGCCAGCTCACTTCTACTAGCGGGGGGCTCCTACGAGCAGTACTTC. Translation: CASSLLLAGGSYEQYF. Variable domain in full (rest from reference TRBV18 and TRBJ2-7): NAGVMQNPRHLVRRRGQEARLRCSPMKGHSHVYWYRQLPEEGLKFMVYLQKENIIDESGMPKERFSAEFPKEGPSILRIQQVVRGDSAAYFCASSLLLAGGSYEQYFGPGTRLTVT.

CDR3 sequence reads: CASSPGLADYNEQFF. The CDR3 coding sequence is TGCGCCAGCAGCCCGGGACTAGCGGATTACAATGAGCAGTTCTTC. This rearrangement joins TRBV5-1 to TRBJ2-1; 11 nucleotides align to TRBD2. This CDR3 is 15 amino acids long. Germline V gene sequence: CDR1 SGHRS, CDR2 YFSETQ. Unmatched junction bases numbered 4, after V lost 4 bases and J lost 4 bases.

For this clone: The same CDR3 is also encoded by other DNA sequences in this sample. The chain couples TRBV5-1 to TRBJ2-1; tentatively, D is TRBD2 (5 bases). Trimming left V 5 bases short and J 1 base short, with 10 bases between. Germline lookup yields CDR1 SGHRS and CDR2 YFSETQ. The CDR3 length is 14 residues. CDR3: CASSLTGSYNEQFF. The CDR3 DNA is TGCGCCAGCAGTCTTACGGGGTCCTACAATGAGCAGTTCTTC.

The chain employs TRBV6-5 and TRBJ1-2, with unresolved D. Deletions cut 2 bases from V and 4 bases from J, with 11 bases between. CDR3 length: 14 amino acids. CDR1 and CDR2 (germline): MNHEY, SVGAGI. CDR3 coding DNA: TGTGCCAGCAGTTACGGGTCGGCAGGCTATGGCTACACCTTC. Amino acid sequence: CASSYGSAGYGYTF.

V gene TRBV5-1 combines with J gene TRBJ2-2; possibly TRBD1 for D (5 bases). This CDR3 contains 15 residues. CDR1 is SGHRS and CDR2 is YFSETQ in the germline V gene. V lost 0 bases to trimming and J lost 5 bases, with 11 bases between them. CDR3: CASSLAQGDTGELFF. In DNA, the CDR3 is TGCGCCAGCAGCTTGGCCCAGGGCGATACCGGGGAGCTGTTTTTT.

The chain recombines TRBV24-1 with TRBJ1-2, with 8 bases matching TRBD1. This CDR3 has 16 amino acids. CDR1 and CDR2 from the germline V gene are KGHDR and SFDVKD. The V segment lost 4 bases and the J segment 0 bases; nucleotides outside the gene matches: 6. The CDR3 coding sequence is TGTGCCACCAGTGAACGGACAGGGCTTTCTAACTATGGCTACACCTTC. Translated, it gives CATSERTGLSNYGYTF.

The CDR3 sequence is CASSSGQSVAFF. The CDR3 coding sequence is TGTGCCAGCAGTTCAGGACAGTCAGTGGCTTTCTTT. J is TRBJ1-1 and V is TRBV6-6; D may be TRBD1 (6 bases). There are 12 residues in the CDR3. In germline, CDR1 is MNHNY, CDR2 SVGAGI (reference sequence). Trimming pared 4 bases from V and 11 bases from J, leaving 14 bases between.

This clone was observed a handful of times. The CDR3 sequence is CASSLNRGGQPQHF. Written as DNA, the CDR3 is TGTGCCAGCAGCCTAAATCGCGGGGGTCAGCCCCAGCATTTT. This rearrangement joins TRBV6-5 to TRBJ1-5; D is perhaps TRBD1 (5 bases). There are 14 residues in the CDR3. Per the germline V gene, CDR1 is MNHEY and CDR2 is SVGAGI. V was trimmed by 6 bases and J by 6 bases, leaving 15 bases between them.

The rearrangement joins TRBV5-1 to TRBJ1-1, with 7 bases fitting TRBD1. V was pared by 3 bases and J by 0 bases, with 11 bases of the junction left unmatched. CDR1 and CDR2 (germline): SGHRS, YFSETQ. The CDR3 is made up of 17 amino acids. Here the CDR3 DNA reads TGCGCCAGCAGCTCCCGTGTGGCAGGGGGTCTGAACACTGAAGCTTTCTTT. This encodes CASSSRVAGGLNTEAFF. Together with reference TRBV5-1 and TRBJ1-1, the CDR3 gives the full variable domain: KAGVTQTPRYLIKTRGQQVTLSCSPISGHRSVSWYQQTPGQGLQFLFEYFSETQRNKGNFPGRFSGRQFSNSRSEMNVSTLELGDSALYLCASSSRVAGGLNTEAFFGQGTRLTVV.